The T cell receptor beta chain under discussion was sequenced for a study of T cells after yellow fever vaccination. TCRdb recomputed calls from the 5' RACE reads with MiXCR, one row per CDR3 protein. The table records tens of thousands of distinct CDR3 sequences, over 5% of them present only once. V lost 1 base to trimming and J lost 13 bases; unmatched junction nucleotides: 10. Germline V gene lookup returns CDR1 LGHDT and CDR2 YNNKEL (reference sequence). This CDR3 is 15 amino acids long. This sequence was found in a man aged 30-40 years who received the YFV17D yellow fever vaccine. The genes are TRBV3-1 and TRBJ2-1; TRBD2 aligns across 10 bases. The specimen comprised PBMCs, either bulk or a sorted T-cell subset (CD4+, CD8+, memory, or dextramer-sorted; not recorded which), sampled on the day of the yellow fever booster vaccination. This chain's CDR3 is CASSQASGRADRQFF. CDR3 nucleotides: TGTGCCAGCAGCCAAGCGAGCGGGAGGGCCGATAGACAGTTCTTC.